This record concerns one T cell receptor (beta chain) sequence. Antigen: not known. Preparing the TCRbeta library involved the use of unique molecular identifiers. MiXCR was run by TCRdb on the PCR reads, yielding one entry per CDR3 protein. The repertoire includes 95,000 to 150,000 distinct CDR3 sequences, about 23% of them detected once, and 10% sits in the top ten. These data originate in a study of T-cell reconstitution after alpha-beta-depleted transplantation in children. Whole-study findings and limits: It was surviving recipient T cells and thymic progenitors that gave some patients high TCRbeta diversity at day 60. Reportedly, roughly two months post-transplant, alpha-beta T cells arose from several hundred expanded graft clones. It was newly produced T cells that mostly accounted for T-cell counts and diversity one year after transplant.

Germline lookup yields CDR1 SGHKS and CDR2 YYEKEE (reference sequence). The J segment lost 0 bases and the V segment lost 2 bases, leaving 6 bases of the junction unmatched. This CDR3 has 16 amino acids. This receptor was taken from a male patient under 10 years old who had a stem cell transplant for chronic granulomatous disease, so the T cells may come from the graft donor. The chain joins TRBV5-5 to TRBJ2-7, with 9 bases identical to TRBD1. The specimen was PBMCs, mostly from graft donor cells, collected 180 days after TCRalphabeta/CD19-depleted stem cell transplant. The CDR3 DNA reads TGTGCCAGCAGCTTTATCCCGGGACAGGGCTCCTACGAGCAGTACTTC. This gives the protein CASSFIPGQGSYEQYF.